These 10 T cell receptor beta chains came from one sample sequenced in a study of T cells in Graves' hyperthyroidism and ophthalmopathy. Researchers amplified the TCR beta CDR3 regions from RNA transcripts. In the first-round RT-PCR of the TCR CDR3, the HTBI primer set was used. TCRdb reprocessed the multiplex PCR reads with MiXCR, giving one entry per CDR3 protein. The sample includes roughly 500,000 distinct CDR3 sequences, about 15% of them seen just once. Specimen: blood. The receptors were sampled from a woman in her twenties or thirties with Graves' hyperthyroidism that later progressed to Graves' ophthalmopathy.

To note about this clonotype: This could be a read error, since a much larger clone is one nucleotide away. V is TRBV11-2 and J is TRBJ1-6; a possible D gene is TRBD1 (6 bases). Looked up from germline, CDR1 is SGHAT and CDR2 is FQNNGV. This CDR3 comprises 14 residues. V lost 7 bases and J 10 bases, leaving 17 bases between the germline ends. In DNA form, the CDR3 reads TGTGCCAGCACCATGGGAGGGGGGAACTCACCCCTCCACTTT. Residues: CASTMGGGNSPLHF.

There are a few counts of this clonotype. The CDR3 sequence: CASSRLHLEDSPLHF. The DNA of the CDR3 is TGTGCCAGCAGTCGCCTACATCTTGAGGATTCACCCCTCCACTTT. The V and J genes are TRBV6-1 and TRBJ1-6, with D unclear. Germline CDR1 MNHNS, CDR2 SASEGT. The CDR3 length is 15 residues. V lost 5 bases to trimming and J lost 8 bases, with 16 bases between them.

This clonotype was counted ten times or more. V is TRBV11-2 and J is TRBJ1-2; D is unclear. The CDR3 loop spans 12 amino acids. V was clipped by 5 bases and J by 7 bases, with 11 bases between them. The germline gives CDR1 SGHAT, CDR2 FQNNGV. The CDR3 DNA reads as TGTGCCAGCAGCACCGACTTAAGTGGCTACACCTTC. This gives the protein CASSTDLSGYTF.

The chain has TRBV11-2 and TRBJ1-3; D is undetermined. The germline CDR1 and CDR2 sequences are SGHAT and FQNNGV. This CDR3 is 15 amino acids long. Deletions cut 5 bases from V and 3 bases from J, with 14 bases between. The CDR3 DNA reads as TGTGCCAGCAGCGACCCCTTCTCTCATGGAAACACCATATATTTT. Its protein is CASSDPFSHGNTIYF.

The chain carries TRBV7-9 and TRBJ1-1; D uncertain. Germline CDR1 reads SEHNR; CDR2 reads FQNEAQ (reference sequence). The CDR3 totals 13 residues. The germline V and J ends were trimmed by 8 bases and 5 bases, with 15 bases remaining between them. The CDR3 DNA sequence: TGTGCCAGCGGCACAGAAGTCCAGACTGAAGCTTTCTTT. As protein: CASGTEVQTEAFF.

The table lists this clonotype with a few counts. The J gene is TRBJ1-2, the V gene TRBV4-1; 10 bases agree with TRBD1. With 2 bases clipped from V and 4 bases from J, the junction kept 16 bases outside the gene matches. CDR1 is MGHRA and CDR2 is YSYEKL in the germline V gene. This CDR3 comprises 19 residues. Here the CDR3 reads CASSQPSPGTGVMFYGYTF. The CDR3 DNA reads TGCGCCAGCAGCCAACCAAGTCCCGGGACAGGGGTAATGTTCTATGGCTACACCTTC.

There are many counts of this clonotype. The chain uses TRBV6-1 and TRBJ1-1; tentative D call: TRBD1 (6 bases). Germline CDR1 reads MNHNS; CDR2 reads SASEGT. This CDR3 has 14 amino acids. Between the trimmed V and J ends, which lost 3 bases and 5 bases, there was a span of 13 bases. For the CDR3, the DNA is TGTGCCAGCAGTGAGGGGGGGGCCGTGACTGAAGCTTTCTTT. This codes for CASSEGGAVTEAFF.

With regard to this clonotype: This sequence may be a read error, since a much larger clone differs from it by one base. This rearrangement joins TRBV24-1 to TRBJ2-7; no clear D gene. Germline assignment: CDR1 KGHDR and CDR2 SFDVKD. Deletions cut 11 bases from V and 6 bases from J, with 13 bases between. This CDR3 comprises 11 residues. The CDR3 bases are TGTGCCAGGAGTTCCGCCCCCGAGCAGTACTTC. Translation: CARSSAPEQYF.

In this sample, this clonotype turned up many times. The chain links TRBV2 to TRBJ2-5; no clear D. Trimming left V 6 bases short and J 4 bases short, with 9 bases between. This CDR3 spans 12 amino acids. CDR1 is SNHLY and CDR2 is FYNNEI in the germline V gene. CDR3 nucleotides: TGTGCCAGCAGGGGTCATCGAGAGACCCAGTACTTC. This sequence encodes CASRGHRETQYF.

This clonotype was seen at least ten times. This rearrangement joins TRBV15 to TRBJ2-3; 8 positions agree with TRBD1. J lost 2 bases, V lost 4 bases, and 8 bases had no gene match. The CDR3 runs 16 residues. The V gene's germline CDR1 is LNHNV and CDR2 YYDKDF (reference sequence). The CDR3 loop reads CATSKGTGNLTDTQYF. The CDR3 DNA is TGTGCCACCAGCAAAGGGACAGGCAACCTCACAGATACGCAGTATTTT.